What follows are 30 T cell receptor beta chains derived from one specimen sequenced in a study of low-dose radiotherapy and immunotherapy resistance in tumors. Time point noted: before trial treatment. With TRAV- and TRBV-specific primers, first-strand cDNA was made, covering the alpha and beta chains. The authors amplified TCRs for 20 to 25 PCR cycles with a constant-region primer and a V-primer adapter. TCRdb re-derived calls from the reads in MiXCR, one entry per CDR3 protein. Of 54,000 or so distinct CDR3 sequences in the sample, approximately 25% are singletons; the top ten hold 5.7%. The source material was PBMCs, sampled before treatment. Receptors were obtained from a male donor with prostate cancer.

The table lists this clonotype with many counts. V usage is TRBV6-1 and J usage is TRBJ1-2, with 7 bases fitting TRBD1. CDR1 and CDR2 (germline): MNHNS, SASEGT. Trimming took 1 base from V and 7 from J; bases not matched to a gene: 3. The CDR3 consists of 13 residues. CDR3 nucleotide sequence: TGTGCCAGCAGTGAAGAGGGGGCGCTTGGCTACACCTTC. This translates into CASSEEGALGYTF.

This clonotype came up a few times. The chain combines TRBV5-5 with TRBJ2-7; TRBD1 aligns across 9 bases. V gave up 4 bases and J gave up 7 bases; unmatched junction bases: 9. The CDR3 is 14 residues long. The germline CDR1 and CDR2 sequences are SGHKS and YYEKEE (reference sequence). Here the CDR3 reads CASSKGTGLEEQYF. CDR3 coding DNA: TGTGCCAGCAGCAAAGGGACAGGGCTTGAAGAGCAGTACTTC.

The rearrangement links TRBV18 to TRBJ1-2; D not resolved. V was trimmed by 2 bases and J by 5 bases, leaving 18 bases between them. From germline, CDR1 is KGHSH and CDR2 LQKENI. The CDR3 covers 16 residues. The CDR3 loop is CASSPKIDAGGYGYTF. The DNA for the CDR3 is TGTGCCAGCTCACCAAAAATTGACGCAGGAGGATATGGCTACACCTTC.

This clonotype has at least ten counts. The gene calls are TRBV19 and TRBJ2-7; D may correspond to TRBD1 or TRBD2 (6 bases each). Germline assignment: CDR1 LNHDA and CDR2 SQIVND (reference sequence). The CDR3 length is 15 residues. Trimming stripped 0 bases from V and 3 bases from J, with 12 bases between. The CDR3 is CASSIDLGGGYEQYF. Here the CDR3 DNA reads TGTGCCAGTAGTATAGATCTTGGAGGGGGCTACGAGCAGTACTTC.

The V and J genes are TRBV28 and TRBJ2-2, with 7 bases lining up with TRBD1. This CDR3 spans 15 amino acids. The germline V gene encodes CDR1 MDHEN and CDR2 SYDVKM. The V segment lost 3 bases and the J segment 3 bases; nucleotides outside the gene matches: 4. CDR3 coding DNA: TGTGCCAGCAGTTTGTTACAGGGGCACACCGGGGAGCTGTTTTTT. It encodes CASSLLQGHTGELFF.

This clonotype appeared once. The chain employs TRBV6-2 or TRBV6-3 and TRBJ1-2; possible D gene TRBD1, 5 bases. V lost 6 bases and J lost 0, with 8 bases in between. The CDR3 contains 13 residues. Germline V gene data show CDR1 as MNHEY and CDR2 as SVGEGT. The CDR3 DNA reads as TGTGCCAGCAGCCGGGACGCTAACTATGGCTACACCTTC. Its translation: CASSRDANYGYTF.

This clonotype was seen a handful of times. The V and J genes are TRBV5-1 and TRBJ2-7; no clear D gene. V was shortened by 5 bases and J by 0 bases, with 9 bases between the two germline ends. Germline CDR1 is SGHRS and CDR2 is YFSETQ. The CDR3 has 13 amino acids. CDR3 region: CASSVGSSYEQYF. CDR3 in DNA: TGCGCCAGCAGTGTAGGAAGCTCCTACGAGCAGTACTTC.

The sample holds one count of this clonotype. The chain employs TRBV5-5 and TRBJ2-3; perhaps D is TRBD1 or TRBD2 (5 bases each). This CDR3 contains 13 residues. CDR1 is SGHKS and CDR2 is YYEKEE in the germline V gene (reference sequence). With 2 bases removed from V and 6 bases from J, the gap between germline ends came to 10 bases. This chain's CDR3 is CASSLVGTDTQYF. The DNA of the CDR3 is TGTGCCAGCAGCTTAGTAGGGACGGATACGCAGTATTTT.

This clonotype was recorded at least ten times. J is TRBJ1-1 and V is TRBV4-3, with 12 bases fitting TRBD1. The CDR3 sequence is 15 residues long. V lost 4 bases, J lost 4 bases, and 4 bases stayed unmatched. Germline loops: CDR1 LGHNA, CDR2 YSLEER. CDR3 sequence (DNA): TGCGCCAGCAGCCCGGGACAGGGGGCCAGCACTGAAGCTTTCTTT. Translated, it gives CASSPGQGASTEAFF.

The table lists this clonotype with a few counts. This rearrangement joins TRBV28 to TRBJ2-7; 7 bases align to TRBD2. The CDR3 length is 13 residues. V lost 7 bases and J lost 4; bases outside the gene matches: 7. Germline CDR1 is MDHEN and CDR2 is SYDVKM. CDR3 in DNA: TGTGCCAGCACCCCCGGGAGGCCATACGAGCAGTACTTC. It codes for CASTPGRPYEQYF.

The chain uses TRBV6-8 and TRBJ2-2; no firm D call. Germline V gene lookup returns CDR1 MNHGY and CDR2 SAAAGT. V was trimmed by 6 bases and J by 2 bases, leaving 4 bases between them. CDR3 size: 12 residues. CDR3 loop: CASRSNTGELFF. The CDR3 DNA reads as TGTGCCAGCAGGTCAAACACCGGGGAGCTGTTTTTT.

This clonotype occurred many times. The chain uses TRBV6-2 or TRBV6-3 and TRBJ2-1, with 9 bases aligning to TRBD2. CDR1 is MNHEY and CDR2 is SVGEGT in the germline V gene. Trimming took 6 bases from V and 0 from J; bases not matched to a gene: 3. The CDR3 has 15 amino acids. CDR3 DNA sequence: TGTGCCAGCAGGAGCGGGAGGAACTCCTACAATGAGCAGTTCTTC. This codes for CASRSGRNSYNEQFF.

This clonotype was counted at least ten times. The genes are TRBV20-1 and TRBJ2-7, with D uncertain. This CDR3 has 13 residues. The V end was cut by 3 bases, the J end by 3 bases, with 12 bases between. Germline loops: CDR1 DFQATT, CDR2 SNEGSKA (reference sequence). The CDR3 here is CSASSPLNYEQYF. CDR3 bases: TGCAGTGCTAGCTCACCGCTCAACTACGAGCAGTACTTC.

This clonotype was observed a handful of times. This chain links TRBV11-2 with TRBJ2-1; D may match TRBD1 or TRBD2 (6 bases each). The CDR3 consists of 20 residues. CDR1 is SGHAT, CDR2 FQNNGV, per germline. The V gene lost 5 bases and the J gene lost 3 bases, with 29 bases spanning the gap. CDR3 residues: CASSDTYWGVAEGGYNEQFF. The CDR3 DNA reads TGTGCCAGCAGCGACACATACTGGGGCGTAGCGGAGGGGGGCTACAATGAGCAGTTCTTC. Drawing the rest from reference TRBV11-2 and TRBJ2-1, the complete variable domain is EAGVAQSPRYKIIEKRQSVAFWCNPISGHATLYWYQQILGQGPKLLIQFQNNGVVDDSQLPKDRFSAERLKGVDSTLKIQPAKLEDSAVYLCASSDTYWGVAEGGYNEQFFGPGTRLTVL.

There are many counts of this clonotype. The chain joins TRBV20-1 to TRBJ1-6, with D possibly TRBD1 on 6 matching bases. This CDR3 is built from 16 residues. V was clipped by 0 bases and J by 5 bases, with 14 bases between them. In germline, CDR1 is DFQATT, CDR2 SNEGSKA (reference sequence). CDR3 sequence reads: CSARDRGRGDNSPLHF. The CDR3 bases are TGCAGTGCTAGAGATAGAGGCAGGGGAGATAATTCACCCCTCCACTTT.

Ten or more counts support this clonotype. The chain has TRBV19 and TRBJ1-1; the D is unclear. The V and J ends lost 3 bases and 10 bases respectively, with 15 bases between them. The CDR3 is 13 residues long. Germline loops: CDR1 LNHDA, CDR2 SQIVND (reference sequence). The CDR3 here is CASSISPAETAFF. The CDR3 bases are TGTGCCAGTAGTATTTCCCCCGCGGAGACAGCTTTCTTT.

V is TRBV4-1 and J is TRBJ2-5, with D possibly TRBD1 on 5 matching bases. The germline V and J ends were trimmed by 2 bases and 4 bases, with 17 bases remaining between them. Looked up from germline, CDR1 is MGHRA and CDR2 is YSYEKL. The CDR3 is 16 residues long. CDR3 loop: CASSQLLGLVGETQYF. The CDR3 DNA reads as TGCGCCAGCAGCCAACTCCTGGGGCTAGTAGGAGAGACCCAGTACTTC.

In its sample, this clonotype was seen many times. J is TRBJ2-5 and V is TRBV5-6, with D tentatively TRBD2 (6 bases). Per the germline V gene, CDR1 is SGHDT and CDR2 is YYEEEE. This CDR3 is built from 18 residues. V was shortened by 3 bases and J by 1 base, with 22 bases between the two germline ends. The CDR3 sequence is CASSSSEPHRDFQETQYF. CDR3 in DNA: TGTGCCAGCAGCTCATCCGAACCTCACCGGGACTTCCAAGAGACCCAGTACTTC.

This clonotype showed up many times. The CDR3 loop reads CASRRAGGTDTQYF. The DNA of the CDR3 is TGTGCCAGCCGGAGGGCGGGTGGCACAGATACGCAGTATTTT. V and J are TRBV7-2 and TRBJ2-3, with D possibly being TRBD2 (6 bases). The CDR3 totals 14 residues. Germline assignment: CDR1 SGHTA and CDR2 FQGNSA. Trimming removed 8 bases at V and 1 base at J, with 13 bases between.

This clonotype was detected ten times or more. The genes are TRBV4-2 and TRBJ2-7, with D perhaps matching TRBD2 (6 bases). CDR1 and CDR2 (germline): LGHNA, YNFKEQ. Trimming took off 0 bases at V and 4 bases at J, with 13 bases between the two ends. The CDR3 sequence is 15 residues long. The CDR3 nucleotides read TGTGCCAGCAGCCAAGATACTAGCTCGGGTTACGAGCAGTACTTC. This sequence encodes CASSQDTSSGYEQYF.

In this sample, this clonotype turned up many times. V is TRBV6-2 or TRBV6-3 and J is TRBJ2-2; 8 bases align to TRBD1. The CDR3 runs to 18 residues. Germline CDR1 and CDR2: MNHEY and SVGEGT. The J segment lost 6 bases and the V segment lost 4 bases, leaving 16 bases of the junction unmatched. This CDR3 reads CASSFARTGLLFAGELFF. CDR3 DNA: TGTGCCAGCAGTTTCGCTCGGACAGGGTTACTCTTTGCCGGGGAGCTGTTTTTT.

In this sample, this clonotype turned up many times. V and J are TRBV6-1 and TRBJ2-1, with a tentative D call TRBD2 (5 bases). The length of the CDR3 is 12 residues. Trimming stripped 5 bases from V and 10 bases from J, with 12 bases between. Germline-derived CDR1 and CDR2 are MNHNS and SASEGT. The CDR3 sequence is CASSSGTGEQFF. For the CDR3, the DNA is TGTGCCAGCAGTAGCGGAACGGGAGAGCAGTTCTTC.

This clonotype appeared many times. The V gene is TRBV9, the J gene TRBJ2-1; D gene uncertain. CDR1 SGDLS and CDR2 YYNGEE come from the germline V gene. V was trimmed by 4 bases and J by 7 bases, leaving 15 bases between them. The CDR3 has 14 residues. The CDR3 region is CASSRNPNWNEQFF. CDR3 DNA: TGTGCCAGCAGCCGGAATCCGAATTGGAATGAGCAGTTCTTC.

On this clonotype: Since a much larger clone is just one base distant, this may be a read error. The chain recombines TRBV24-1 with TRBJ2-1; 7 nucleotides agree with TRBD2. This CDR3 is built from 17 residues. Germline values: CDR1 KGHDR, CDR2 SFDVKD. CDR3 amino acids: CATSDSGTTEGYNERFF. In DNA form, the CDR3 reads TGTGCCACCAGTGATTCCGGGACTACGGAGGGGTACAATGAGCGGTTCTTC.

This clonotype has more than one count but fewer than ten. This chain links TRBV4-3 with TRBJ1-1, with D possibly matching TRBD1 (5 bases). Germline values: CDR1 LGHNA, CDR2 YSLEER. The CDR3 spans 15 residues. The V gene lost 4 bases and the J gene lost 0 bases, with 12 bases spanning the gap. The CDR3 loop is CASSPGRQMNTEAFF. The DNA for the CDR3 is TGCGCCAGCAGCCCAGGGAGGCAGATGAACACTGAAGCTTTCTTT.

This clonotype showed up many times. V gene TRBV2 combines with J gene TRBJ2-1, with TRBD1 as a possible D gene (5 bases). CDR1 SNHLY and CDR2 FYNNEI come from the germline V gene. Trimming pared 8 bases from V and 13 bases from J, leaving 12 bases between. This CDR3 is 10 amino acids long. CDR3 nucleotides: TGTGCCAGCGACCAGGGAAGCCAGTTCTTC. Its protein is CASDQGSQFF.

This clonotype was detected ten times or more. The gene calls are TRBV27 and TRBJ2-2; 7 bases map to TRBD1. Germline-derived CDR1 and CDR2 are MNHEY and SMNVEV (reference sequence). This CDR3 region has 16 residues. V was clipped by 4 bases and J by 0 bases; unmatched bases: 5. CDR3 sequence (DNA): TGTGCCAGCAGTTCTACTACAGGGGCGAACACCGGGGAGCTGTTTTTT. It yields the protein CASSSTTGANTGELFF.

This clonotype was observed a handful of times. V and J are TRBV5-1 and TRBJ2-7; TRBD1 agrees at 10 bases. The germline gives CDR1 SGHRS, CDR2 YFSETQ. The CDR3 is 15 residues long. The V gene end was trimmed by 4 bases and the J gene end by 4 bases; junction bases not matched to a gene: 8. In nucleotides, the CDR3 is TGCGCCAGCAGCCAGAAAATGGGACAGGGGTACGAGCAGTACTTC. It specifies CASSQKMGQGYEQYF.

This clonotype was seen many times. This chain uses TRBV5-8 with TRBJ1-1; weak D call: TRBD1 (5 bases). The ends were cut back, 3 bases at V and 11 bases at J, with 17 bases in the middle. CDR1 is SGHTS, CDR2 YDEGEE, per germline. The CDR3 contains 13 residues. CDR3 nucleotide sequence: TGTGCCAGCAGCTCAAGGGGCTGGGGGGACGCTTTCTTT. Translating gives CASSSRGWGDAFF.

This clonotype showed up many times. The chain couples TRBV4-1 to TRBJ2-3; D remains ambiguous. Trimming removed 0 bases at V and 7 bases at J, with 14 bases between. The CDR3 is made up of 15 amino acids. Germline lookup yields CDR1 MGHRA and CDR2 YSYEKL. CDR3 in amino acids: CASSQEDGRINTQYF. CDR3 DNA sequence: TGCGCCAGCAGCCAAGAAGACGGGCGCATAAATACGCAGTATTTT.